These T cell receptor beta chains were read from a single sample in a study of blood T cell repertoires in COVID-19. Clones were read by immunoSEQ multiplex PCR, and TCRdb kept only the in-frame ones, dropping some. Of about 400,000 clones listed, approximately 86% were seen once; the top ten hold roughly 6.6%. The specimen sequenced was peripheral blood. Every receptor here comes from a woman aged 55-75 years with COVID-19, enrolled during active disease. Both conserved end residues are part of each CDR3. Fields, in order: V gene, clone size, D gene, J gene, CDR3 DNA, CDR3 protein. A D gene is named only where the DNA matches it firmly. Clone size appears in some rows only: once, few, many, or a class for an expanded clone.

>TRBV20-1|-|TRBD1|TRBJ1-2
TGCAAGGGGACAGGGATCGATGGCTACACCTTC
CKGTGIDGYTF
>TRBV25-1|-|TRBD1|TRBJ1-2
TGTGCCAGCAGATCCGACAGGGCCAACTATGGCTACACCTTC
CASRSDRANYGYTF
>TRBV7-2|-|TRBD2|TRBJ2-3
TGTGCCAGCAGCTTACCGGCGGGGGTTAAGGTCCGACAAGATACGCAGTATTTT
CASSLPAGVKVRQDTQYF
>TRBV6-5|-|TRBD1|TRBJ2-5
TGTGCCAGCACCCAGGGACAGGGGTCCCAAGAGACCCAGTACTTC
CASTQGQGSQETQYF
>TRBV30|-|TRBD1|TRBJ2-6
TGTGCCTCAGGGGGTTTCTCTGGGGCCAACGTCCTGACTTTC
CASGGFSGANVLTF
>TRBV24-1|-|-|TRBJ2-4
TGTGCCACCCGGGGACACCAATGTCTTGGCGAAAACATTCAGTACTTC
CATRGHQCLGENIQYF
>TRBV11-3|-|TRBD1|TRBJ2-1
TGTGCCAGCAGCTCGTCCCCCGGGACAGGGGTCTACAATGAGCAGTTCTTC
CASSSSPGTGVYNEQFF
>TRBV6-5|-|-|TRBJ1-2
TGTGCCAGCAGAACAGCCCGGAACTATGGCTACACCTTC
CASRTARNYGYTF
>TRBV7-6|-|-|TRBJ1-6
TGTGCCAGCAGCTTAGAGGCGGGCAATTCACCCCTCCACTTT
CASSLEAGNSPLHF
>TRBV11-3|-|-|TRBJ2-7
TGTGCCAGCAGCTCTTCCTACGAGCAGTACTTC
CASSSSYEQYF
>TRBV9|-|TRBD2|TRBJ2-2
TGTGCCAGCAGCGTAGACTCGGGGGGGCACACCGGGGAGCTGTTTTTT
CASSVDSGGHTGELFF
>TRBV30|-|-|TRBJ2-6
TGTGCCTGGAGTACCCTAGTAGCCCCTGGGGCCAACGTCCTGACTTTC
CAWSTLVAPGANVLTF
>TRBV12-3/TRBV12-4|-|-|TRBJ1-1
TGTGCCGTGGGGGGGCAGTTCAACACTGAAGCTTTCTTT
CAVGGQFNTEAFF
>TRBV18|few|-|TRBJ1-6
TGTGCCAGCTCACTTGTTAAAAGCAATTCACCCCTCCACTTT
CASSLVKSNSPLHF
>TRBV6-5|-|-|TRBJ1-2
TGTGCCAGCAGTTACCAGGGTACTGATGGCTACACCTTC
CASSYQGTDGYTF
>TRBV5-1|-|-|TRBJ1-4
TGCGCCAGCAGCTTGGTTGGGGCGGAAGAACTGTTTTTT
CASSLVGAEELFF
>TRBV7-6|-|TRBD2|TRBJ2-3
TGTGCCAGCAGTTCCCGGGGGGCAGATACGCAGTATTTT
CASSSRGADTQYF
>TRBV6-5|-|TRBD1|TRBJ1-5
TGTGCCAGCAGCTGGGACAGTGGAGGGGATCAGCCCCAGCATTTT
CASSWDSGGDQPQHF
>TRBV9|-|TRBD1|TRBJ2-7
TGTGCCAGCAGCTATAGCGCCGGGACAGGGTTTTTGGAGCAGTACTTC
CASSYSAGTGFLEQYF
>TRBV2|-|TRBD2|TRBJ2-2
TGTGCCAGCAGGACTAGCGGGAACACCGGGGAGCTGTTTTTT
CASRTSGNTGELFF
>TRBV12-3/TRBV12-4|once|TRBD1|TRBJ2-1
TGTGCCAGCGTTGGGACAGGGTATCATGAGCAGTTCTTC
CASVGTGYHEQFF
>TRBV12-5|-|TRBD1|TRBJ2-7
TGTGCTAGTGGTGTTGGACAGGCGCCTCTCGAGCAGTACTTC
CASGVGQAPLEQYF
>TRBV6-5|-|TRBD1|TRBJ2-3
TGTGCCAGCAGTTACGACAGGGGGCAAGGTACGCAGTATTTT
CASSYDRGQGTQYF
>TRBV7-8|-|-|TRBJ2-2
TGTGCCAGCAGTGGCGGGGCGGGGTCGAACACCGGGGAGCTGTTTTTT
CASSGGAGSNTGELFF
>TRBV30|-|-|TRBJ1-2
TGTGCCTGGAGTGTAGGGGCCTCTCCCCATTCTCGGGGCTACACCTTC
CAWSVGASPHSRGYTF
>TRBV5-1|-|-|TRBJ1-6
TGCGCCAGCAGCTTGGTGCAGGCTCATAATTCACCCCTCCACTTT
CASSLVQAHNSPLHF
>TRBV7-3|-|-|TRBJ2-3
TGTGCCAGCAGCAAAAGAACTACCACAGATACGCAGTATTTT
CASSKRTTTDTQYF
>TRBV6-5|once|TRBD1|TRBJ2-7
TGTGCCAGCAGTTACAGTGACAGGGGCTACGAGCAGTACTTC
CASSYSDRGYEQYF
>TRBV4-2|-|-|TRBJ2-7
TGTGCCAGCAGCCAAGAAATATCAGGGGTCCACGAGCAGTACTTC
CASSQEISGVHEQYF
>TRBV19|-|TRBD2|TRBJ2-1
TGTGCCAGTAGAGGTAGCGGGGCATCCTACAATGAGCAGTTCTTC
CASRGSGASYNEQFF
>TRBV24-1|-|TRBD2|TRBJ2-3
TGTGCCACCAGTGAAGGACTAGAGGGTACAGATACGCAGTATTTT
CATSEGLEGTDTQYF
>TRBV5-6|-|TRBD1|TRBJ1-6
TGTGCCAGCAGCTCCGTGGACAGGGACCAGTCACCCCTCCACTTT
CASSSVDRDQSPLHF
>TRBV7-6|once|-|TRBJ2-7
TGTGCCAGCAGCTTAGCCCTCCACCCAAAGGGGGGGGCCTACGAGCAGTACTTC
CASSLALHPKGGAYEQYF
>TRBV7-9|-|-|TRBJ2-7
TGTGCCAGCAGTTTACCGGGACATGGATACGAGCAGTACTTC
CASSLPGHGYEQYF
>TRBV9|once|-|TRBJ1-1
TGTGCCAGCAGCGTAGTGGAGCTGAACACTGAAGCTTTCTTT
CASSVVELNTEAFF
>TRBV27|-|TRBD1|TRBJ1-4
TGTGCCAGCACAGGACAGGGAGCTAATGAAAAACTGTTTTTT
CASTGQGANEKLFF
>TRBV11-2|once|TRBD1|TRBJ2-1
TGTGCCAGCAGCTTAGAAGGGACAGATTACAATGAGCAGTTCTTC
CASSLEGTDYNEQFF
>TRBV11-2|-|-|TRBJ1-4
TGTGCCAGCAGCGCTACACGGGCTAATGAAAAACTGTTTTTT
CASSATRANEKLFF
>TRBV7-2|once|-|TRBJ2-5
TGTGCCAGCAGCTTAGCGATCGTTGCGGATTCGTACCAAGAGACCCAGTACTTC
CASSLAIVADSYQETQYF
>TRBV7-9|-|-|TRBJ2-1
TGTGCCAGCAGCTTTGGGAGCAATGAGCAGTTCTTC
CASSFGSNEQFF
>TRBV25-1|-|-|TRBJ1-1
TGTGCCAGCAGTGATTCCCGGGGGGCCTACACTGAAGCTTTCTTT
CASSDSRGAYTEAFF
>TRBV11-2|-|TRBD1|TRBJ1-2
TGTGCCAGCAGCATCCAGGGGGCGAGAGGCTACACCTTC
CASSIQGARGYTF
>TRBV6-2/TRBV6-3|-|TRBD1|TRBJ2-4
TGTGCCAGCAGTCAAACAGGGGAATTAACCAAAAACATTCAGTACTTC
CASSQTGELTKNIQYF
>TRBV5-1|-|-|TRBJ2-7
TGCGCCAGCGCGACATCGGGAAGCTCCTACGAGCAGTACTTC
CASATSGSSYEQYF
>TRBV19|-|TRBD1|TRBJ2-7
TGTGCCAGTAGTAGAGGGACAGGGAGGAAAGGTACTAACGAGCAGTACTTC
CASSRGTGRKGTNEQYF
>TRBV9|-|-|TRBJ1-4
TGTGCCAGCAGCGAACAGAGTCACAATGAAAAACTGTTTTTT
CASSEQSHNEKLFF
>TRBV29-1|-|TRBD1|TRBJ2-7
TGCAGCGTTGAAAGGCAGGGGGCTTCCTACGAGCAGTACTTC
CSVERQGASYEQYF
>TRBV18|-|-|TRBJ2-2
TGTGCCAGCTCACCACCCACGGGACGGGAGACCGGGGAGCTGTTTTTT
CASSPPTGRETGELFF
>TRBV19|once|-|TRBJ2-1
TGTGCCAGTAGTATACCCAGGGGTAATGAGCAGTTCTTC
CASSIPRGNEQFF
>TRBV7-3|-|TRBD2|TRBJ2-7
TGTGCCAGCAGCTTAAGACTAGCAGCGGACGAGCAGTACTTC
CASSLRLAADEQYF
>TRBV5-4|-|-|TRBJ2-7
TGTGCCAGCAGCTTCGATACCCCGGGCTCCTACGAGCAGTACTTC
CASSFDTPGSYEQYF
>TRBV5-1|-|TRBD1|TRBJ1-2
TGCGCCAGCAGCTTGGGGGGACAGGCGACTAACTATGGCTACACCTTC
CASSLGGQATNYGYTF
>TRBV29-1|-|TRBD2|TRBJ2-7
TGCAGCGTTGATCTCTCGGGGACTAGCGGGGCCTACGAGCAGTACTTC
CSVDLSGTSGAYEQYF
>TRBV9|once|-|TRBJ1-2
TGTGCCAGCAGCGAGAGCTCGGGACACGACTATGGCTACACCTTC
CASSESSGHDYGYTF
>TRBV15|-|TRBD2|TRBJ2-1
TGTGCCACCAGCAGAACGTCTAGCGGGGGGTACAATGAGCAGTTCTTC
CATSRTSSGGYNEQFF